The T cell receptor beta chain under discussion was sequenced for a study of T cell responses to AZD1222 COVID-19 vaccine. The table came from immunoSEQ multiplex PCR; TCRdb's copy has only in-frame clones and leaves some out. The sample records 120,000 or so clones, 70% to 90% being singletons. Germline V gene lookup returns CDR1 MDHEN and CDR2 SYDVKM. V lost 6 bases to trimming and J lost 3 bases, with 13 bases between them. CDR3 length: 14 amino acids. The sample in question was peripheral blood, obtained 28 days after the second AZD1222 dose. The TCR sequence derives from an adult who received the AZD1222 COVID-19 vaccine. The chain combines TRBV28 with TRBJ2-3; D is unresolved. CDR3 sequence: CASRPGSTTDTQYF. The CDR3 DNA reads TGTGCCAGCAGGCCAGGATCCACGACAGATACGCAGTATTTT.